This TCR beta chain was retrieved from a study of long-term antiretroviral therapy in people with HIV (dated by TCRdb to about 2022). About the study as a whole: The earliest samples were collected roughly a decade before the 2015 WHO recommendation for immediate ART, at a time when ART was usually postponed until CD4 counts fell. Whether ART initiation and durable HIV suppression were associated with changes in peripheral blood TRB repertoire composition and diversity was tested in a retrospective serial study. A total of around 190 cryopreserved PBMC samples came from 30 adults with confirmed HIV infection and were collected serially over a mean of approximately six years (range 1-12). Among the 30 to 35 participants with HIV, more than ten were female. No cross-contamination during QIAcube processing was shown when test extractions of a monoclonal T-cell line were performed alongside fewer than 40 polyclonal samples.

The immunoSEQ hsTCRB v3.0 assay was used at survey level resolution to sequence the TRB variable region. The target sequencing depth for TRB was roughly 35,000-55,000 T-cell genomes per sample. TRB libraries were pooled and sequenced on an Illumina MiSeq using a v3 150-cycle kit. The paper's processing steps were these. Repertoire analysis was run in R within a reproducible Nextflow workflow that covered QC, data transformation and analysis. LymphoSeq2, an R package for exploring AIRR-Seq data, was used to implement custom analyses. After excluding several samples that yielded fewer than 5000 total TRB sequences, approximately 170 HIV repertoires remained for analysis. Among the approximately 180 retained HIV repertoires, 55 to 65 were collected before ART initiation and about 130 were collected after ART initiation. Each repertoire was downsampled to 5000 TRB nucleotide sequences, and summary statistics were averaged across 100 downsampling iterations. TRB sequences were retained for analysis only if CDR3 regions of at least seven amino acids were present. A Shannon entropy-derived clonality score and the Gini coefficient were used to measure diversity. In the repertoire networks, any two of the top 5000 CDR3 amino acid sequences were connected whenever the two sequences differed by an edit distance of one. GLIPH2 predicted antigen specificity groups and MHC restriction for TRB CDR3 amino acid sequences. To flag known associations with CMV, EBV, HIV or tissue antigens, CDR3 amino acid sequences were compared against VDJdb and McPAS-TCR. Pre-ART, post-ART and control groups were compared with Wilcoxon signed-rank tests and Holm-Bonferroni correction. TCRdb took over this immuneACCESS table, retaining in-frame rearrangements with V and J assigned. Such tables are incomplete; in checked studies, under half of the missing clones stem from an unresolved V gene, and the remainder is unexplained. The D gene and trimming were derived from the DNA, and the V and J assignments and clone size from that table. In all, the sample holds approximately 29,000 clones, and more than 70% of those were seen once. Of the sample, 7.5% to 10% is held by the ten largest clones.

Results and caveats for the whole study, not just this receptor: A significant increase in TRB diversity was found to be associated with ART initiation, although TRB diversity was observed to remain significantly below that of transplant donor controls even after long-term ART. The samples span the years 2004 to 2017, and the ART regimens used at that time may not be as effective as current regimens. CDR3 length ranges in HIV repertoires were narrower than in controls, and network structure suggested an antigen-experienced repertoire with only a slight naive shift after ART. No data were available on ART adherence, viral resistance or therapy changes, limiting inferences about post-ART repertoire changes. Limited PBMC availability meant only the TCR beta chain was sequenced, without alpha chain pairing. Because cell numbers in pre-ART samples were limited, unsorted PBMC were profiled instead of sorted CD4+ and CD8+ T cells. The repertoire was dominated across all time points by expanded TRB clones identified before ART initiation, although this dominance was seen to fluctuate and to decrease in many PLHIV after ART.

Participants were included only if at least one PBMC sample before ART initiation and at least two post-ART samples were available. Treatment was received in the United States of America by all participants with HIV. Before DNA extraction, cryopreserved samples of about 0.95-10 million PBMC were thawed and washed. At the time of the earliest PBMC sample, participants with HIV were aged between 23 and 54 years. PBMC samples were contributed by each participant from 1-4 timepoints before ART initiation and 2-8 timepoints after ART initiation, with a median of 7 samples. For every participant, serial HIV viral load, CD4+ T-cell count, ART history and demographic data were obtained. Genomic DNA was extracted from unsorted PBMC with a Qiagen kit on a QIAcube, processed in batches of 12 samples. The germline V gene supplies CDR1 SGHAT and CDR2 FQNNGV. CDR3 length: 15 amino acids, cysteine to phenylalanine. Of all the DNA, just the CDR3 is kept, 45 bases in frame from base 1. A distance of 17 bases separates the germline ends of V and J, which lose 2 bases and 6 bases respectively.

Concerning this clone itself: The target of this receptor is not known. Per-base quality was not reported, and no clone a single base away is much larger than it.

The V and J genes are TRBV11-2 and TRBJ2-7; the D gene is unclear. Specimen: unsorted PBMCs, collected 1.5 years before starting antiretroviral therapy. The TCR originated in a man in his late teens or twenties with HIV. The CDR3 protein sequence reads: CASSLTVREVREQYF. The DNA reads as follows: TGTGCCAGCAGCTTAACGGTAAGAGAAGTTCGCGAGCAGTACTTC.